The rows below give T cell receptor beta chains drawn from one sample of a study of shared clonotypes between healthy human individuals. Clones were sequenced by immunoSEQ multiplex PCR, and TCRdb holds only the in-frame ones, with some missing. The sample includes some 500,000 clones, roughly 95% of them seen just once. Sequences were obtained from naive CD4+ T cells sorted from blood. The source of these receptors is a woman in her twenties or thirties in good health. Both conserved end residues are part of each CDR3. A D gene is named only where the DNA matches it firmly. Some rows have no size entry. The others give once, few or many, or a class for an expanded clone.

.	TRBV14	TRBJ2-1	.	TGTGCCAGCAGCCAAACAGGGTGGTGGGGTAATGAGCAGTTCTTC	CASSQTGWWGNEQFF
once	TRBV6-1	TRBJ2-7	.	TGTGCCAGCAAGGGACCATCCTACGAGCAGTACTTC	CASKGPSYEQYF
.	TRBV27	TRBJ1-1	.	TGTGCCAGCAGTTTAGAAAGGGAGAACACTGAAGCTTTCTTT	CASSLERENTEAFF
.	TRBV18	TRBJ2-1	.	TGTGCCAGCTCACCGAGAGAAGACGACAATGAGCAGTTCTTC	CASSPREDDNEQFF
.	TRBV11-1	TRBJ1-3	.	TGTGCCAGCAGCTTAACCGGGACCGGATCTGGAAACACCATATATTTT	CASSLTGTGSGNTIYF
.	TRBV7-9	TRBJ2-7	TRBD1	TGTGCCAGCAGCCCTCGGGACAGGGGTTACGAGCAGTACTTC	CASSPRDRGYEQYF
.	TRBV28	TRBJ1-5	.	TGTGCCAGCAGTTTAGGGGCGCAGGGGAATCAGCCCCAGCATTTT	CASSLGAQGNQPQHF
.	TRBV4-1	TRBJ2-6	TRBD1	TGCGCCAGCAGCCAAGATCCGGCAGGGGGCACTTCTGGGGCCAACGTCCTGACTTTC	CASSQDPAGGTSGANVLTF
.	TRBV19	TRBJ2-5	TRBD2	TGTGCCACAGGTCTAGCGGGAGGATCCCAAGAGACCCAGTACTTC	CATGLAGGSQETQYF
.	TRBV19	TRBJ1-2	.	TGTGCCAGTAGTATAGCACTGGGTGAATATGGCTACACCTTC	CASSIALGEYGYTF
.	TRBV2	TRBJ2-2	TRBD1	TGTGCCAGCAGTCGAACAGGGGGCGCCACCGGGGAGCTGTTTTTT	CASSRTGGATGELFF
.	TRBV9	TRBJ2-1	TRBD2	TGTGCCAGCAGCGTAAGGGGTGTCGCGGGAGTCGGTCGTGAGCAGTTCTTC	CASSVRGVAGVGREQFF
.	TRBV5-6	TRBJ2-3	TRBD1	TGTGCCAGCAGCAACAGACAGGGAGACACAGATACGCAGTATTTT	CASSNRQGDTDTQYF
.	TRBV7-2	TRBJ2-1	TRBD2	TGTGCCAGCAGCTGGTCGGGCCTAGCGGGAAGGGATGAGCAGTTCTTC	CASSWSGLAGRDEQFF
.	TRBV5-6	TRBJ1-4	.	TGTGCCAGCAGCCTAAGATCGGGCGGGCGTGAAAAACTGTTTTTT	CASSLRSGGREKLFF
.	TRBV19	TRBJ2-2	.	TGTGCCAGTAACACAGCCTCGAACACCGGGGAGCTGTTTTTT	CASNTASNTGELFF
once	TRBV5-4	TRBJ2-7	.	TGTGCCAGCAGCTCGACTATCGATTTTTCCTACGAGCAGTACTTC	CASSSTIDFSYEQYF
.	TRBV7-3	TRBJ2-7	TRBD1	TGTGCCAGCAGCCGAGGACAGGGTGCCTACGAGCAGTACTTC	CASSRGQGAYEQYF
.	TRBV10-1	TRBJ1-5	.	TGCGCCAGCAGTGGGCTAAGCGGGCCCCAGCATTTT	CASSGLSGPQHF
.	TRBV7-2	TRBJ2-7	TRBD1	TGTGCCAGCAGCCAGGGGACAGTATACGAGCAGTACTTC	CASSQGTVYEQYF
.	TRBV2	TRBJ2-2	.	TGTGCCAGCAGCCAGAGCGGGCCCGGGGAGCTGTTTTTT	CASSQSGPGELFF
.	TRBV27	TRBJ1-2	.	TGTGCCAGCAGCAAAGCCGGGGTACTTGGCTACACCTTC	CASSKAGVLGYTF
.	TRBV6-5	TRBJ2-7	.	TGTGCCAGCAGTTACGGACCATTAAACTACGAGCAGTACTTC	CASSYGPLNYEQYF
.	TRBV12-5	TRBJ1-1	TRBD1	TGTGCTAGTGCCCCCGCTGGGACAGCACTCGGGGTCACTGAAGCTTTCTTT	CASAPAGTALGVTEAFF
once	TRBV14	TRBJ2-6	.	TGTGCCAGCAGCCCGCTGGGGGTTGGTGGGGCCAACGTCCTGACTTTC	CASSPLGVGGANVLTF
.	TRBV28	TRBJ2-5	.	TGTGCCAGCAGCAAACGGGATTACTACCAAGAGACCCAGTACTTC	CASSKRDYYQETQYF
.	TRBV5-5	TRBJ1-4	.	TGTGCCAGCAGCCGCCGCACGGATGAAAAACTGTTTTTT	CASSRRTDEKLFF
.	TRBV27	TRBJ1-2	.	TGTGCCAGCGGACTTTACCGCGAGGAAGGCTACACCTTC	CASGLYREEGYTF
.	TRBV18	TRBJ1-3	.	TGTGCCAGCTCACCAGTCGTAGGGACCTATGGAAACACCATATATTTT	CASSPVVGTYGNTIYF
.	TRBV5-1	TRBJ1-2	TRBD1	TGCGCCACCCGGGCGGGGACAGCTAACTATGGCTACACCTTC	CATRAGTANYGYTF
.	TRBV30	TRBJ1-1	TRBD1	TGTGCCTGGACTAGGACAGGGACCACTGAAGCTTTCTTT	CAWTRTGTTEAFF
.	TRBV6-6	TRBJ2-1	.	TGTGCCAGCAGTTTTAGCGGATTTAGCTCCTACAATGAGCAGTTCTTC	CASSFSGFSSYNEQFF
.	TRBV10-2	TRBJ2-5	TRBD2	TGCGCCAGCAGGACTAGCGGACAAGAGACCCAGTACTTC	CASRTSGQETQYF
.	TRBV5-5	TRBJ1-3	.	TGTGCCAGCCGGCGGAACTCTGGAAACACCATATATTTT	CASRRNSGNTIYF
.	TRBV5-1	TRBJ2-7	.	TGCGCCAGCAGCAATGGACACTCCTACGAGCAGTACTTC	CASSNGHSYEQYF
.	TRBV25-1	TRBJ2-7	.	TGTGCCAGCAGTGAATTACGAGGGGGCGAGCAGTACTTC	CASSELRGGEQYF
.	TRBV28	TRBJ2-7	.	TGTGCCAGCAGTTTAGACCTCAGGGGGGTTCCTCCCTCCTACGAGCAGTACTTC	CASSLDLRGVPPSYEQYF
.	TRBV2	TRBJ2-3	.	TGTGCCAGCAGTGAAGGAGGGGCCCTCGGGGATACGCAGTATTTT	CASSEGGALGDTQYF
.	TRBV28	TRBJ1-1	.	TGTGCCAGCAGTCCCCCGGACAGGAACACTGAAGCTTTCTTT	CASSPPDRNTEAFF
.	TRBV5-4	TRBJ1-1	.	TGTGCCAGCAGCTTGTGGGCAGGGTCGGACACTGAAGCTTTCTTT	CASSLWAGSDTEAFF
.	TRBV19	TRBJ1-4	TRBD1	TGTGCCAGTAGTCCCCGGACAGGGAGAAAGACTAATGAAAAACTGTTTTTT	CASSPRTGRKTNEKLFF
.	TRBV27	TRBJ1-4	.	TGTGCCAGCAGTTTAAGGCTGGGGGAAAAACTGTTTTTT	CASSLRLGEKLFF
.	TRBV9	TRBJ1-4	TRBD1	TGTGCCAGCAGCGTAGGGGCAGGGGGAACGCTTAATGAAAAACTGTTTTTT	CASSVGAGGTLNEKLFF
.	TRBV28	TRBJ2-7	.	TGTGCCAGCAGTAGTCACAGTCCCTACGAGCAGTACTTC	CASSSHSPYEQYF
.	TRBV15	TRBJ2-7	.	TGTGCCACCAGCAGAGATCTTCAGGCGACCTACGAGCAGTACTTC	CATSRDLQATYEQYF
.	TRBV5-4	TRBJ2-1	TRBD2	TGTGCCAGCAGCTATGGGACTAGCGGCAATGAGCAGTTCTTC	CASSYGTSGNEQFF
.	TRBV5-6	TRBJ1-1	.	TGTGCCAGCAGCAAGCCCTGGGATTCGAACACTGAAGCTTTCTTT	CASSKPWDSNTEAFF
.	TRBV28	TRBJ1-1	TRBD1	TGTGCCAGCAGCACTAATGCAGGGGGAGGCACTGAAGCTTTCTTT	CASSTNAGGGTEAFF
.	TRBV15	TRBJ2-3	.	TGTGCCACCAGCAGAGATGCCACTGAGGGGGGTACGCAGTATTTT	CATSRDATEGGTQYF
.	TRBV15	TRBJ1-5	.	TGTGCCACCAGCAGAGGTGGGGCATTGAGCAATCAGCCCCAGCATTTT	CATSRGGALSNQPQHF
.	TRBV28	TRBJ1-5	TRBD1	TGTGCCAGCAATGACAGGGCGATTTATCAGCCCCAGCATTTT	CASNDRAIYQPQHF
.	TRBV6-1	TRBJ2-7	TRBD1	TGTGCCAGCAGTATGGGACAGGATTCTTACGAGCAGTACTTC	CASSMGQDSYEQYF
once	TRBV2	TRBJ1-1	.	TGTGCCAGCAGTAACCGAAGACCTGAGAACACTGAAGCTTTCTTT	CASSNRRPENTEAFF
.	TRBV5-6	TRBJ2-5	.	TGTGCCAGCAGCTTTTGGGAACCGGGGGAGACCCAGTACTTC	CASSFWEPGETQYF